A single sample gave rise to the 12 T cell receptor beta chains below, sequenced in a study of blood T cell repertoires in COVID-19. The protocol was immunoSEQ multiplex PCR, while the TCRdb copy is restricted to in-frame clones and leaves out a portion. The sample contains hundreds of thousands of clones, 75% to 90% of which appear only once. Sequencing was carried out using peripheral blood. The origin of the receptors is a woman in her 50s with COVID-19, enrolled during active disease.

This rearrangement joins TRBV28 to TRBJ2-3; perhaps TRBD1 as D (6 bases). Trimming took off 2 bases at V and 0 bases at J, with 9 bases between the two ends. Germline-derived CDR1 and CDR2 are MDHEN and SYDVKM. The CDR3 runs to 15 residues. In nucleotides, the CDR3 is TGTGCCAGCAGTTTACGGGACAAAAGCACAGATACGCAGTATTTT. Translated: CASSLRDKSTDTQYF.

This clone was observed once. V and J are TRBV11-2 and TRBJ2-2; 7 positions match TRBD1. The CDR3 totals 16 residues. Losses at the gene ends were 2 bases for V and 2 bases for J; bases not matched to a gene: 5. Germline V gene data show CDR1 as SGHAT and CDR2 as FQNNGV. The CDR3 coding sequence is TGTGCCAGCAGCTTAAAAAGGGACAGAAACACCGGGGAGCTGTTTTTT. The encoded protein is CASSLKRDRNTGELFF.

The rearrangement joins TRBV10-3 to TRBJ2-1; 10 nucleotides agree with TRBD2. V shed 3 bases and J 2 bases; nucleotides not matched to a gene: 1. The CDR3 extends over 15 amino acids. The germline V gene encodes CDR1 ENHRY and CDR2 SYGVKD. CDR3 loop: CAISDSGRTYNEQFF. In nucleotides, the CDR3 is TGTGCCATCAGTGATAGCGGGAGGACCTACAATGAGCAGTTCTTC.

V and J are TRBV5-4 and TRBJ1-2; possibly TRBD1 for D (6 bases). Trimming stripped 2 bases from V and 5 bases from J, with 10 bases between. The CDR3 is 13 residues long. CDR1 and CDR2 (germline): SGHNT, YYREEE (reference sequence). CDR3 region: CASSLQGKYGYTF. Written as DNA, the CDR3 is TGTGCCAGCAGCTTACAGGGTAAATATGGCTACACCTTC.

CDR3 DNA sequence: TGCGCCAGCAGCCCGGTTTGCCCCTACGAGCAGTACTTC. This translates into CASSPVCPYEQYF. The chain joins TRBV10-1 to TRBJ2-7, with unresolved D. This CDR3 comprises 13 residues. Germline-derived CDR1 and CDR2 are WNHNN and SYGVQD (reference sequence). V lost 6 bases, J lost 2 bases, and 11 bases lay in between.

This chain joins TRBV5-1 and TRBJ1-6; maybe TRBD1 (5 bases). In germline, CDR1 is SGHRS, CDR2 YFSETQ. V dropped 0 bases and J dropped 2 bases, with 9 bases sitting between them. The CDR3 runs to 16 residues. CDR3 bases: TGCGCCAGCAGCTTGGGGGGCACGGCCTATAATTCACCCCTCCACTTT. The encoded protein is CASSLGGTAYNSPLHF.

This chain connects TRBV11-2 to TRBJ2-5; 12 nucleotides match TRBD2. CDR1 and CDR2 from the germline V gene are SGHAT and FQNNGV. After removal of 1 base from V and 2 bases from J, the junction contained 8 bases not matched to a gene. The CDR3 covers 18 residues. Here the CDR3 DNA reads TGTGCCAGCAGCTTAGCCCTGACTAGCGGGAGTATTCAAGAGACCCAGTACTTC. Its translation: CASSLALTSGSIQETQYF. The whole variable domain, remainder taken from reference TRBV11-2 and TRBJ2-5, is EAGVAQSPRYKIIEKRQSVAFWCNPISGHATLYWYQQILGQGPKLLIQFQNNGVVDDSQLPKDRFSAERLKGVDSTLKIQPAKLEDSAVYLCASSLALTSGSIQETQYFGPGTRLLVL.

The chain combines TRBV21-1 with TRBJ1-5; the table's D call, TRBD1, has no DNA check behind it. TRBV21-1 is noted as a pseudogene. The CDR3 is 19 residues long. For the CDR3, the DNA is TGTGCCAGCAGCAAGCCTCCGGGACAGGGGGCTAGTAGCAATCAGCCCCAGCATTTT. This sequence encodes CASSKPPGQGASSNQPQHF.

V gene TRBV7-9 combines with J gene TRBJ1-3; D might be TRBD1 (5 bases). This CDR3 region has 18 residues. Germline lookup yields CDR1 SEHNR and CDR2 FQNEAQ (reference sequence). V gave up 4 bases and J gave up 0 bases, with 19 bases separating them. CDR3 protein: CASSSRLVQGTSGNTIYF. In DNA form, the CDR3 reads TGTGCCAGCAGCTCCCGGTTGGTGCAGGGCACCTCTGGAAACACCATATATTTT.

The chain recombines TRBV7-2 with TRBJ2-7, with TRBD1 as a possible D gene (6 bases). V was trimmed by 3 bases and J by 3 bases, leaving 9 bases between them. The CDR3 is 13 residues long. In germline, CDR1 is SGHTA, CDR2 FQGNSA. The CDR3 sequence is CASSLDRNYEQYF. The CDR3 DNA is TGTGCCAGCAGCTTGGACAGAAACTACGAGCAGTACTTC.

J is TRBJ2-2 and V is TRBV12-5, with D possibly TRBD1 on 6 matching bases. Germline V lookup: CDR1 LGHNT, CDR2 FRNRAP. This CDR3 is 16 amino acids long. V was cut by 7 bases and J by 5 bases, with 20 bases left in between. CDR3 region: CASVKTGPRRTGELFF. In nucleotides, the CDR3 is TGTGCTAGTGTTAAAACAGGGCCCAGGAGGACCGGGGAGCTGTTTTTT.

This chain uses TRBV18 with TRBJ2-7; 11 bases agree with TRBD1. The CDR3 contains 15 residues. V lost 6 bases, J lost 4 bases, and 8 bases stayed unmatched. Germline CDR1 reads KGHSH; CDR2 reads LQKENI. As DNA, the CDR3 is TGTGCCAGCTCGGAGGGACAGGGGGTATGGTACGAGCAGTACTTC. This translates into CASSEGQGVWYEQYF.